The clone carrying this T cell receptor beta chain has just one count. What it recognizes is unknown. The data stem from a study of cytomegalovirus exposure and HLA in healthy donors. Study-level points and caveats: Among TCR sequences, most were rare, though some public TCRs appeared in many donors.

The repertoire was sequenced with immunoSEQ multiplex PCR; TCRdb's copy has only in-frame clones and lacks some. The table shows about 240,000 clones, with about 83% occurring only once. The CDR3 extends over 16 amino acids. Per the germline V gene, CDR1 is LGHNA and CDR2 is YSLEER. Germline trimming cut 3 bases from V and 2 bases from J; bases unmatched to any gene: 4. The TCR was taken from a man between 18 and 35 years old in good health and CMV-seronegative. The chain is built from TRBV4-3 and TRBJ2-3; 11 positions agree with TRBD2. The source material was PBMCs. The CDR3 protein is CASSQVTSGATDTQYF. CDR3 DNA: TGCGCCAGCAGCCAGGTGACTAGCGGGGCCACAGATACGCAGTATTTT.